The clone carrying this TCR beta chain was detected only once. Antigen specificity is unknown. This record comes from a study of T cells in narcolepsy. Study background: Enrolled donors included narcolepsy type 1 or type 2 patients and healthy controls.

Germline loops: CDR1 MNHNS, CDR2 SASEGT. CDR3 length: 15 residues. Between the trimmed V and J ends, which lost 6 bases and 1 base, there was a span of 15 bases. Study outcomes and limitations: Blood of same and different patients, but not healthy controls, reportedly held recurring autoreactive clonotypes.

Libraries were prepared by immunoSEQ multiplex PCR; TCRdb keeps only in-frame clonotypes and omits some of them. The data show around 35,000 clones, around four fifths seen once. Source material: CD45RA- memory CD4+ T cells from PBMCs. V is TRBV6-1 and J is TRBJ1-1, with D possibly matching TRBD1 (5 bases). The origin of this receptor is a human donor with narcolepsy. The CDR3 DNA reads TGTGCCAGCAGCCAATGGGTTCAGGGGAACACTGAAGCTTTCTTT. Its protein product is CASSQWVQGNTEAFF.